This T cell receptor beta chain derives from a study of control samples from healthy donors and cancer patients. Libraries were prepared by immunoSEQ multiplex PCR; TCRdb keeps only in-frame clonotypes and omits some of them. This table holds roughly 120,000 clones, more than 70% found once. V was trimmed by 4 bases and J by 5 bases, leaving 9 bases between them. This CDR3 has 12 amino acids. CDR1 and CDR2 from the germline V gene are SGHDT and YYEEEE. The chain couples TRBV5-6 to TRBJ1-2; a weak D match, TRBD1 (5 bases). This receptor was identified in a middle-aged man in good health. Source material: blood. CDR3 DNA sequence: TGTGCCAGCAGCGGGGGGATTTATGGCTACACCTTC. This encodes CASSGGIYGYTF.